Below are 20 T cell receptor beta chains sequenced from a single sample in a study of T cells in Graves' hyperthyroidism and ophthalmopathy. Amplification targeted TCR beta CDR3 regions from RNA transcripts. TCR CDR3 underwent first-round RT-PCR with the HTBI primer set. Each CDR3 protein is one row after TCRdb ran MiXCR on the multiplex PCR reads. This sample has 500,000 to 600,000 distinct CDR3 sequences, with 35% to 55% found just once. Sequenced material: peripheral blood or thyroid tissue (not recorded which). The origin of the receptors is a woman between 18 and 29 years old with Graves' hyperthyroidism.

The CDR3 here is CSVEGGSRDTQYF. The DNA of the CDR3 is TGCAGCGTTGAAGGTGGGAGCAGGGATACGCAGTATTTT. The chain carries TRBV29-1 and TRBJ1-5, with D maybe TRBD2 (5 bases). The DNA end is a closer match to TRBJ2-3, so the J assignment may be wrong. The CDR3 is made up of 13 amino acids. CDR1 is SQVTM and CDR2 is ANQGSEA in the germline V gene.

Turning to this clonotype: This may stem from a read error, because a much larger clone lies one nucleotide away. V and J are TRBV7-2 and TRBJ1-4; a weak D match, TRBD1 (5 bases). The CDR3 consists of 15 residues. V was clipped by 5 bases and J by 10 bases, with 20 bases between them. Germline V lookup: CDR1 SGHTA, CDR2 FQGNSA. The CDR3 sequence is CASSGRGRVKGKLFF. CDR3 nucleotide sequence: TGTGCCAGCAGCGGGAGGGGCAGGGTAAAAGGAAAACTGTTTTTT.

The rearrangement links TRBV2 to TRBJ1-4, with D perhaps TRBD1 (6 bases). Germline V gene data show CDR1 as SNHLY and CDR2 as FYNNEI. The CDR3 is 15 amino acids. The V and J ends lost 7 bases and 8 bases respectively, with 20 bases between them. The chain's CDR3 is CASKGLAGAREKLFF. The CDR3 region has the DNA TGTGCCAGCAAGGGACTAGCGGGGGCTAGAGAAAAACTGTTTTTT.

This clonotype appeared many times. The rearrangement joins TRBV7-9 to TRBJ1-2; 7 positions agree with TRBD1. Germline V gene data show CDR1 as SEHNR and CDR2 as FQNEAQ (reference sequence). CDR3 length: 15 amino acids. V lost 9 bases and J lost 6; bases outside the gene matches: 16. CDR3 DNA sequence: TGTGCCAGTTGCCCCGACAGGGCACCTTGGAATGGCTACACCTTC. Translated, it gives CASCPDRAPWNGYTF. Combining the CDR3 with reference TRBV7-9 and TRBJ1-2 gives the whole variable domain DTGVSQNPRHKITKRGQNVTFRCDPISEHNRLYWYRQTLGQGPEFLTYFQNEAQLEKSRLLSDRFSAERPKGSFSTLEIQRTEQGDSAMYLCASCPDRAPWNGYTFGSGTRLTVV.

The chain joins TRBV12-3 or TRBV12-4 to TRBJ2-2; possible D gene TRBD1, 6 bases. The ends were cut back, 2 bases at V and 0 bases at J, with 19 bases in the middle. This CDR3 is built from 19 residues. The DNA for the CDR3 is TGTGCCAGCAGTTTAACCGCCGAGGACAGCCATTCGAACACCGGGGAGCTGTTTTTT. Translated, it gives CASSLTAEDSHSNTGELFF.

The rearrangement links TRBV7-8 to TRBJ2-7; D not resolved. Germline V lookup: CDR1 SGHVS, CDR2 FQNEAQ. The CDR3 spans 16 residues. V was trimmed by 1 base and J by 3 bases, leaving 16 bases between them. For the CDR3, the DNA is TGTGCCAGCAGCTTAGGGGCAGTTGCCAAACACTACGAGCAGTACTTC. This sequence encodes CASSLGAVAKHYEQYF.

This clonotype was observed many times. V usage is TRBV7-8 and J usage is TRBJ1-4; D remains unclear. Germline CDR1 SGHVS, CDR2 FQNEAQ. CDR3 length: 16 residues. Trimming left V 1 base short and J 0 bases short, with 9 bases between. CDR3 residues: CASSLVSRSTNEKLFF. CDR3 coding DNA: TGTGCCAGCAGCTTAGTTTCCAGATCAACTAATGAAAAACTGTTTTTT.

This clonotype was counted a few times. The chain is built from TRBV18 and TRBJ2-7; D uncertain. From germline, CDR1 is KGHSH and CDR2 LQKENI. Trimming stripped 6 bases from V and 6 bases from J, with 18 bases between. The CDR3 spans 14 residues. CDR3 coding DNA: TGTGCCAGCTCCCCTATCGGACCCCAGACCGAGCAGTACTTC. Protein product: CASSPIGPQTEQYF. The whole variable domain, filled in from reference TRBV18 and TRBJ2-7, reads NAGVMQNPRHLVRRRGQEARLRCSPMKGHSHVYWYRQLPEEGLKFMVYLQKENIIDESGMPKERFSAEFPKEGPSILRIQQVVRGDSAAYFCASSPIGPQTEQYFGPGTRLTVT.

Many counts were recorded for this clonotype. The chain has TRBV7-2 and TRBJ2-7; perhaps TRBD1 as D (5 bases). The length of the CDR3 is 14 residues. Germline CDR1 is SGHTA and CDR2 is FQGNSA. Trimming stripped 5 bases from V and 4 bases from J, with 15 bases between. The CDR3 sequence is CASSPLRTTYEQYF. Here the CDR3 DNA reads TGTGCCAGCAGCCCATTGAGGACAACTTACGAGCAGTACTTC.

This clonotype was observed at least ten times. The chain carries TRBV10-3 and TRBJ1-5; D ambiguous. Trimming shortened V by 6 bases and J by 5 bases, and 14 bases separated the two germline ends. This CDR3 is 14 amino acids long. Germline lookup yields CDR1 ENHRY and CDR2 SYGVKD. The CDR3 here is CAIRGPEPDQPQHF. The CDR3, as DNA: TGTGCCATCAGGGGCCCCGAACCCGATCAGCCCCAGCATTTT.

This clonotype was counted ten times or more. The gene calls are TRBV6-1 and TRBJ2-7; D not certain. Trimming pared 4 bases from V and 3 bases from J, leaving 1 base between. Germline lookup yields CDR1 MNHNS and CDR2 SASEGT. This CDR3 is 10 amino acids long. The CDR3 nucleotides read TGTGCCAGCAGTGTCTACGAGCAGTACTTC. Amino acids: CASSVYEQYF.

Of note for this clonotype: Given a much more abundant clone one base away, this may be a read error. This chain's CDR3 is CASGLRARGNEQYF. Here the CDR3 DNA reads TGCGCCAGCGGCTTGAGGGCTAGAGGTAACGAGCAGTACTTC. This rearrangement joins TRBV5-1 to TRBJ2-7, with D maybe TRBD2 (5 bases). The CDR3 totals 14 residues. CDR1 is SGHRS, CDR2 YFSETQ, per germline. The whole variable domain, filled in from reference TRBV5-1 and TRBJ2-7, reads KAGVTQTPRYLIKTRGQQVTLSCSPISGHRSVSWYQQTPGQGLQFLFEYFSETQRNKGNFPGRFSGRQFSNSRSEMNVSTLELGDSALYLCASGLRARGNEQYFGPGTRLTVT.

The rearrangement uses TRBV7-8 and TRBJ1-6; D might be TRBD1 (6 bases). Germline V lookup: CDR1 SGHVS, CDR2 FQNEAQ. V lost 3 bases to trimming and J lost 7 bases, with 19 bases between them. The CDR3 extends over 17 amino acids. The CDR3 sequence is CASSFGGANPRNSPLHF. CDR3 sequence (DNA): TGTGCCAGCAGCTTCGGGGGGGCAAATCCGCGGAATTCACCCCTCCACTTT.

This clonotype was seen once. The rearrangement links TRBV10-3 to TRBJ1-5; 7 bases match TRBD1. The germline gives CDR1 ENHRY, CDR2 SYGVKD. The CDR3 has 15 amino acids. Trimming took 0 bases from V and 3 from J; bases not matched to a gene: 2. For the CDR3, the DNA is TGTGCCATCAGTGAGTCCACAGGGGTCAATCAGCCCCAGCATTTT. This encodes CAISESTGVNQPQHF.

This clonotype was seen at least ten times. The V gene is TRBV7-9, the J gene TRBJ1-4, with TRBD1 matching over 7 bases. This CDR3 region has 15 residues. Trimming at V came to 1 base and at J to 6 bases, leaving 5 bases not matched to a gene. Germline V lookup: CDR1 SEHNR, CDR2 FQNEAQ (reference sequence). DNA for the CDR3: TGTGCCAGCAGCTTAGACAATGGACAGGATGAAAAACTGTTTTTT. Residues: CASSLDNGQDEKLFF.

The J gene is TRBJ1-6, the V gene TRBV10-3, with D possibly matching TRBD1 (5 bases). Germline V gene data show CDR1 as ENHRY and CDR2 as SYGVKD. The germline V and J ends were trimmed by 4 bases and 6 bases, with 16 bases remaining between them. The CDR3 is 16 amino acids. For the CDR3, the DNA is TGTGCCATCAGTGCAGCGGGAGGGGTTGGTAATTCACCCCTCCACTTT. Residues: CAISAAGGVGNSPLHF.

This clonotype has just one count. This rearrangement joins TRBV20-1 to TRBJ2-7, with D perhaps matching TRBD2 (6 bases). Germline V CDR1 and CDR2: DFQATT, SNEGSKA (reference sequence). The CDR3 extends over 13 amino acids. Trimming cost V 4 bases and J 0 bases, with 10 bases left between them. In DNA, the CDR3 is TGCAGTGCTACGGCTAGCGTCTCCTACGAGCAGTACTTC. It specifies CSATASVSYEQYF.

This clonotype was found many times. A read error may explain this, as a much larger clone is one base away. V is TRBV7-2 and J is TRBJ2-7; D tentatively reads TRBD1 or TRBD2 (5 bases each). The V end lost 1 base, the J end lost 7 bases, and 11 bases lay between the germline ends. This CDR3 region has 13 residues. Germline V gives CDR1 SGHTA, CDR2 FQGNSA. This chain's CDR3 is CASSLGPGSEQYF. The CDR3 DNA is TGTGCCAGCAGCTTAGGTCCAGGGAGTGAGCAGTACTTC.

The V call is TRBV28, the J call TRBJ1-1; D remains ambiguous. Trimming stripped 6 bases from V and 0 bases from J, with 14 bases between. The germline V gene has CDR1 MDHEN and CDR2 SYDVKM. This CDR3 spans 15 amino acids. CDR3 region: CASRPLGLLNTEAFF. CDR3 nucleotide sequence: TGTGCCAGCAGGCCATTAGGACTATTGAACACTGAAGCTTTCTTT. The complete variable domain, with remaining parts taken from reference TRBV28 and TRBJ1-1, reads DVKVTQSSRYLVKRTGEKVFLECVQDMDHENMFWYRQDPGLGLRLIYFSYDVKMKEKGDIPEGYSVSREKKERFSLILESASTNQTSMYLCASRPLGLLNTEAFFGQGTRLTVV.

Remarks on this clonotype: One base away lies a much larger clone, so this may be a sequencing read error. The chain carries TRBV24-1 and TRBJ2-7; TRBD1 is a possible D gene (5 bases). Trimming left V 11 bases short and J 6 bases short, with 19 bases between. Germline V gene lookup returns CDR1 KGHDR and CDR2 SFDVKD. The CDR3 has 13 amino acids. CDR3 in amino acids: CASRTQDNGEQYF. CDR3 coding DNA: TGTGCCAGCAGAACACAGGATAATGGCGAGCAGTACTTC.